This paragraph reports one TCR beta chain. This sample's time point: cycle 4 day 1 (C4D1), after 6 weeks of nivolumab. Every one of the patients relapsed after autologous stem cell transplantation (brentuximab vedotin exposure was variable). Magnetic negative selection of thawed PBMCs was the method by which CD4+ T cells were purified. The sample is drawn from a study of PD-1 blockade in classical Hodgkin lymphoma. This CDR3 comprises 15 residues. The V gene lost 0 bases and the J gene lost 2 bases, with 11 bases spanning the gap. Per the germline V gene, CDR1 is KGHSH and CDR2 is LQKENI. Here immunoSEQ multiplex PCR was the method, and the copy in TCRdb shows in-frame clones only, minus some. The sample lists tens of thousands of clones; around 83% were seen once.

This clonotype was sampled from a human donor with classical Hodgkin lymphoma. Here the sequenced sample was CD4+ T cells from blood, taken before the fourth cycle of nivolumab. The rearrangement uses TRBV18 and TRBJ2-7, with D tentatively TRBD1 (6 bases). The CDR3, as DNA: TGTGCCAGCTCACCACCGAACGCAGGGGCCTACGAGCAGTACTTC. This encodes CASSPPNAGAYEQYF.